This T cell receptor beta chain originates from a study of blood T cell repertoires in COVID-19 (dated by TCRdb to 2020 to 2021). For context, the study as a whole: Samples from collaborators originated in the United States, Italy and Spain and spanned both the acute and convalescent phases of COVID-19. A de-identified subject ID, COVID-19 status, age in years and sex were almost always included in the sample metadata. HLA class I and class II types, where available, came from metadata supplied by the sample provider rather than from assay-based typing. The prospective study material was composed of cDNA or gDNA derived from T cells, B-cell-depleted T cells, or PBMCs. Samples came from the ongoing ImmuneRACE study (first 160 participants) plus 1,254 subjects from 6 global collaborators. The repertoires were released in a freely available public database meant as a resource for research on the immune response to SARS-CoV-2. The dataset comprised deeply sampled blood TCRbeta repertoires from subjects exposed to, actively infected with, or recovered from COVID-19.

Concerning this clone: It has no known antigen specificity. No quality values exist for individual bases; no much larger clone is one base distant.

Each collaborating institution followed its own protocols to collect whole blood in K2EDTA tubes. For TCRbeta analysis, collaborator samples were shipped as frozen whole blood, as isolated PBMCs, or as DNA extracted from either sample type. Study-level results and caveats: The amount of clinical and demographic metadata varied by source and participant and was provided uncurated.

CDR1 and CDR2 (MGHDK, SYGVNS) derive from the germline V gene. Including cysteine and phenylalanine, the CDR3 has 16 amino acids. CDR3 DNA is the only sequence kept; it has 48 bases, read in frame from the first base. V and J lose 5 bases and 0 bases, and a span of 11 bases separates them. TCRbeta CDR3 regions were amplified from genomic DNA by means of the immunoSEQ Assay, a bias-controlled multiplex PCR. As for the original processing: The number of nucleated cells in each sample was estimated from the amplification of reference gene primers within the assay. To quantify the absolute abundance of each unique TCRbeta CDR3 rearrangement, sequence reads were collapsed and filtered. For each sample, productive Simpson clonality was calculated by taking the square root of Simpson's diversity index across productive rearrangements. Sourced from immuneACCESS, this table was stored by TCRdb with only in-frame sequences that have V and J called. A share of the clones is absent; for the studies checked, an unresolved V gene accounts for under half, and the remainder has no known explanation. That table furnishes V, J and clone size, whereas the DNA furnished D and trimming. The sample table holds some 190,000 clones, of which roughly four fifths were seen once. Roughly an eighth of the sample belongs to the ten largest clones.

The sample taken for sequencing was peripheral blood. This clonotype was obtained from a woman between 45 and 60 years old with acute or convalescent COVID-19. The chain employs TRBV25-1 and TRBJ2-6, with an unclear D gene assignment. The bases read TGTGCCAGCAGTCCCATGGAGAGCTCTGGGGCCAACGTCCTGACTTTC. Translation gives CASSPMESSGANVLTF.